This is a list of T cell receptor beta chains from one sample in a study of graft-versus-host responses after intestinal transplantation. Antigens of these TCRs are unknown. The data were produced by immunoSEQ multiplex PCR, yet TCRdb's version contains in-frame clones alone and is incomplete. The table includes about 120,000 clones, around 93% detected once. Sample: unstimulated CD8+ T cells sorted from spleen or lymph node cells, taken before intestinal transplant. All receptors come from a human donor who received an intestinal transplant. CDR3s include the opening cysteine and the closing phenylalanine or tryptophan. The D gene is left open where the match is weak. Some rows mark clone size as missing; the rest say once, few, many or name a class of expanded clone.

CDR3 DNA	CDR3 protein	clone size	D gene	J gene	CDR3 length	V gene
TGTGCCAGCGGGGAATTTTTCTCTGGAAACACCATATATTTT	CASGEFFSGNTIYF	-	-	TRBJ1-3	14	TRBV6-5
TGTGCTAGTGGTTCAGACAGGTCCCTTAGCTACCTGGAAGGCTACACCTTC	CASGSDRSLSYLEGYTF	once	-	TRBJ1-2	17	TRBV12-5
TGTGCCAGCAGCGTAGAGTGGGCTGTGCCTAGCGGTTACAATGAGCAGTTCTTC	CASSVEWAVPSGYNEQFF	-	TRBD2	TRBJ2-1	18	TRBV9
TGTGCCAGCAGCCCACGAGTCCCTGAGCAGTTCTTC	CASSPRVPEQFF	-	-	TRBJ2-1	12	TRBV13
TGCGCCAGCAGCCCGATCGACTTTAAAGCTAACTATGGCTACACCTTC	CASSPIDFKANYGYTF	once	-	TRBJ1-2	16	TRBV23-1
TGTGCCAGCAGCTTAGGACTAGCGGTGACAGAGACCCAGTACTTC	CASSLGLAVTETQYF	-	TRBD2	TRBJ2-5	15	TRBV11-2
TGTGCCAGTAGTATTCTCCCGAGCTCCTACAATGAGCAGTTCTTC	CASSILPSSYNEQFF	-	-	TRBJ2-1	15	TRBV19
TGTGCCAGCAGTTTCGGGGGCGGTGGTACTGAAGCTTTCTTT	CASSFGGGGTEAFF	-	-	TRBJ1-1	14	TRBV27
TGTGCCTGGAGTGTATACGGCTCCGGTGAGCAGTTCTTC	CAWSVYGSGEQFF	-	-	TRBJ2-1	13	TRBV30
TGTGCCAGTACTCTCAGCGGGACCTACAATGAGCAGTTCTTC	CASTLSGTYNEQFF	-	TRBD2	TRBJ2-1	14	TRBV19
TGTGCCAGCAGCTTCGGCGGGTTGTACTATGGCTACACCTTC	CASSFGGLYYGYTF	-	-	TRBJ1-2	14	TRBV11-2
TGTGCCAGCAGTCTCACCTACAGTCGAGCAAGCTACGAGCAGTACTTC	CASSLTYSRASYEQYF	-	-	TRBJ2-7	16	TRBV27
TGTGCCAGCAGCTTAGTCTCTGGCGGGACGATATACGAGCAGTACTTC	CASSLVSGGTIYEQYF	-	-	TRBJ2-7	16	TRBV11-2
TGCAGCGGACTAGCGGGAGTGGGCACGCAGTATTTT	CSGLAGVGTQYF	-	TRBD2	TRBJ2-3	12	TRBV29-1
TGTGCCAGCAGTGGAGGGACAGGGCTCTACAATGAGCAGTTCTTC	CASSGGTGLYNEQFF	-	TRBD1	TRBJ2-1	15	TRBV6-6
TGCGCCAGCAGTGAGTCATTCAATGAGCAGTTCTTC	CASSESFNEQFF	-	-	TRBJ2-1	12	TRBV10-1
TGTGCCAGCAGCGACCCGGGGGTCGAGCAGTACTTC	CASSDPGVEQYF	-	-	TRBJ2-7	12	TRBV6-6
TGTGCCAGCAGTGGGGGTGGCCAGCCCCAGCATTTT	CASSGGGQPQHF	once	-	TRBJ1-5	12	TRBV6-1
TGTGCCAGCAGCCCCGCTGGCAACGAGCAGTACTTC	CASSPAGNEQYF	-	-	TRBJ2-7	12	TRBV11-2
TGCGCCAGCAGCCAATCCACAGATACGCAGTATTTT	CASSQSTDTQYF	-	-	TRBJ2-3	12	TRBV4-1
TGTGCCAGCAGCAAAGCGCGGGGGGCGCAGCGCCCTGAAGCTTTCTTT	CASSKARGAQRPEAFF	once	-	TRBJ1-1	16	TRBV21-1
TGTGCCAGCAGTTACTCGGGGAGTGCCTATAATGAGCAGTTCTTC	CASSYSGSAYNEQFF	once	-	TRBJ2-1	15	TRBV6-5